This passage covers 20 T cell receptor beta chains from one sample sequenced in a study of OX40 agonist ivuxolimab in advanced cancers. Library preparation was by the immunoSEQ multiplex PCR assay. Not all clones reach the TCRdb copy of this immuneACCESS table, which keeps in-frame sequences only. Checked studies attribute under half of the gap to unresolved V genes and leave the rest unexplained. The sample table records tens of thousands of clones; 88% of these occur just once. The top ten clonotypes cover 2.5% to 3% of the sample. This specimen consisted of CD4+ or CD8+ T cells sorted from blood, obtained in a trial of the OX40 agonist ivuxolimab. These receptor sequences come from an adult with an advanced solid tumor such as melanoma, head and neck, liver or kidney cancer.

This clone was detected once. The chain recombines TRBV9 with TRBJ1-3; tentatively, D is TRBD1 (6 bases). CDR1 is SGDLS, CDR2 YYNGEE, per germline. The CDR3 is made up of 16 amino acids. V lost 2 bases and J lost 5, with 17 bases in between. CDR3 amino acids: CASSVSHRGQRNTIYF. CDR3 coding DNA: TGTGCCAGCAGCGTGTCCCACCGAGGACAGCGAAACACCATATATTTT. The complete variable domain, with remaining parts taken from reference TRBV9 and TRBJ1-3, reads DSGVTQTPKHLITATGQRVTLRCSPRSGDLSVYWYQQSLDQGLQFLIQYYNGEERAKGNILERFSAQQFPDLHSELNLSSLELGDSALYFCASSVSHRGQRNTIYFGEGSWLTVV.

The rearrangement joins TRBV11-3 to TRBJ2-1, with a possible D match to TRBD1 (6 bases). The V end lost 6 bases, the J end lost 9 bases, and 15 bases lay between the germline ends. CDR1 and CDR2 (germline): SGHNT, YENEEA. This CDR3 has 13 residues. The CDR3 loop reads CASRNSGAGEQFF. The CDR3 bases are TGTGCCAGCAGGAATTCAGGGGCGGGTGAGCAGTTCTTC.

The CDR3, as DNA: TGTGCCAGCTCACCAACCGGGACAGGGATCACCTACGAGCAGTACTTC. As protein: CASSPTGTGITYEQYF. The chain employs TRBV18 and TRBJ2-7; 9 positions match TRBD1. Germline V lookup: CDR1 KGHSH, CDR2 LQKENI. Unmatched junction bases numbered 7, after V lost 2 bases and J lost 2 bases. This CDR3 region has 16 residues.

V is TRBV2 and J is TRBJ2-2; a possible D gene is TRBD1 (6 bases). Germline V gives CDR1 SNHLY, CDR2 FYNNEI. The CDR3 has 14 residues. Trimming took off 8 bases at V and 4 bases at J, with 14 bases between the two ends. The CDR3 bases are TGTGCCAGCTGGGAACAGGGTTTCACCGGGGAGCTGTTTTTT. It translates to CASWEQGFTGELFF. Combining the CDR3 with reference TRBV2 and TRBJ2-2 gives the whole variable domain EPEVTQTPSHQVTQMGQEVILRCVPISNHLYFYWYRQILGQKVEFLVSFYNNEISEKSEIFDDQFSVERPDGSNFTLKIRSTKLEDSAMYFCASWEQGFTGELFFGEGSRLTVL.

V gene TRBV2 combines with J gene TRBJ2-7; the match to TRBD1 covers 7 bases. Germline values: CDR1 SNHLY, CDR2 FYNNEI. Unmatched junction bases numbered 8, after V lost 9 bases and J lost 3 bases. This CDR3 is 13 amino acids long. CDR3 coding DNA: TGTGCCAGTGTTACAGGGGCCGGCTACGAGCAGTACTTC. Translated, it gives CASVTGAGYEQYF.

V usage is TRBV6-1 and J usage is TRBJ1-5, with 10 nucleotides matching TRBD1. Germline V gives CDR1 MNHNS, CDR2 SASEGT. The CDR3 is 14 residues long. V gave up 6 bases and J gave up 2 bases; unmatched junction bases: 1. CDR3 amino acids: CASRTGGGNQPQHF. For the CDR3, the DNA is TGTGCCAGCAGGACAGGGGGCGGCAATCAGCCCCAGCATTTT.

This CDR3 reads CAISESSVEKLFF. The DNA of the CDR3 is TGTGCCATCAGTGAGTCCTCGGTTGAAAAACTGTTTTTT. The rearrangement joins TRBV10-3 to TRBJ1-4; the D is unclear. The length of the CDR3 is 13 residues. Looked up from germline, CDR1 is ENHRY and CDR2 is SYGVKD. Trimming pared 0 bases from V and 7 bases from J, leaving 6 bases between.

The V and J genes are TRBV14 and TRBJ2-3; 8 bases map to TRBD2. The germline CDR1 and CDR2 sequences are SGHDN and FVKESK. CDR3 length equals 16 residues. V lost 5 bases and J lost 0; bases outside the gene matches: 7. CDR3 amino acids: CASSSLAGSSTDTQYF. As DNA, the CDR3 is TGTGCCAGCAGCTCCTTAGCGGGATCTAGCACAGATACGCAGTATTTT.

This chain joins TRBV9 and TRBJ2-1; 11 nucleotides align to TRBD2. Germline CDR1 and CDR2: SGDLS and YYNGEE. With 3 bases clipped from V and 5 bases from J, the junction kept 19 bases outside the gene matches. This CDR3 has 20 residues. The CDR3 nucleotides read TGTGCCAGCAGCGCGAGAACCGGGACGGCCGGGACTAGCGGCCACAATGAGCAGTTCTTC. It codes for CASSARTGTAGTSGHNEQFF.

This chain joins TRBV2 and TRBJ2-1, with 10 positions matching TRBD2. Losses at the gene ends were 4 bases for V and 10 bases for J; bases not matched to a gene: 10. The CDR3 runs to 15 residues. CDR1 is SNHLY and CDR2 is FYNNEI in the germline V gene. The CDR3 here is CASSVGLAGVREQFF. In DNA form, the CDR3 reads TGTGCCAGCAGTGTTGGGCTAGCGGGGGTTCGGGAGCAGTTCTTC.

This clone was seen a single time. In DNA form, the CDR3 reads TGTGCCAGCAGCCCCCTAGCTAGAGAGCAGTTCTTC. This sequence encodes CASSPLAREQFF. The rearrangement joins TRBV11-2 to TRBJ2-1, with D tentatively TRBD2 (5 bases). The CDR3 covers 12 residues. CDR1 and CDR2 (germline): SGHAT, FQNNGV. V lost 5 bases to trimming and J lost 10 bases, with 12 bases between them.

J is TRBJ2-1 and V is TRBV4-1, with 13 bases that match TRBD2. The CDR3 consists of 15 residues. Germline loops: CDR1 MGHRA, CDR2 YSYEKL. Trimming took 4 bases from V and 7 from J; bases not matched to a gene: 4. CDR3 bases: TGCGCCAGCAGCCTCACTAGCGGGAGGGTGAATGAGCAGTTCTTC. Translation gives CASSLTSGRVNEQFF.

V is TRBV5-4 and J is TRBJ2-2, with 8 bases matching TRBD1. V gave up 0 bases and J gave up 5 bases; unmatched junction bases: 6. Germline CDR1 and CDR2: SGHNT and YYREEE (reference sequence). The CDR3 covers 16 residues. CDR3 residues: CASSLAVRGRTGELFF. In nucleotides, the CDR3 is TGTGCCAGCAGCTTGGCGGTCAGGGGGCGGACCGGGGAGCTGTTTTTT.

CDR3 sequence reads: CASSTQGGNRPQHF. CDR3 nucleotides: TGTGCCAGTAGTACACAGGGGGGTAATCGACCCCAGCATTTT. The rearrangement joins TRBV19 to TRBJ1-5, with 8 bases fitting TRBD1. Germline CDR1 reads LNHDA; CDR2 reads SQIVND (reference sequence). The CDR3 sequence is 14 residues long. V was clipped by 4 bases and J by 10 bases; unmatched bases: 9.

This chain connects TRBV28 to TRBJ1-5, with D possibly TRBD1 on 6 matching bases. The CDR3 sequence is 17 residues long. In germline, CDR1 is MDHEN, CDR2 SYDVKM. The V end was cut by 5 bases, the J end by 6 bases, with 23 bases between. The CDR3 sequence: CASSLGTPGQSSQPQHF. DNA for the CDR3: TGTGCCAGCAGTCTAGGTACCCCCGGACAGAGTAGTCAGCCCCAGCATTTT. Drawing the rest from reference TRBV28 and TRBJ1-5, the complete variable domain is DVKVTQSSRYLVKRTGEKVFLECVQDMDHENMFWYRQDPGLGLRLIYFSYDVKMKEKGDIPEGYSVSREKKERFSLILESASTNQTSMYLCASSLGTPGQSSQPQHFGDGTRLSIL.

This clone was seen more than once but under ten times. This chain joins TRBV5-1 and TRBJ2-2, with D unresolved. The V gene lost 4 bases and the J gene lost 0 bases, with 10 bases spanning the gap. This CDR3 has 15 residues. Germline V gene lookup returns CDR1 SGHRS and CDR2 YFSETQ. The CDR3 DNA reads TGCGCCAGCAGCCCCGACTCCGCGAACACCGGGGAGCTGTTTTTT. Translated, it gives CASSPDSANTGELFF.

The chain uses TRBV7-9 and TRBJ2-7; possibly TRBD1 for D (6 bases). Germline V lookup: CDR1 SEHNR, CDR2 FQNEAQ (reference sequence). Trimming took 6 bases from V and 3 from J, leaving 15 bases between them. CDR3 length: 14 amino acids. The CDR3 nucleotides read TGTGCCAGCAGACCTCGGACAGCGGACTACGAGCAGTACTTC. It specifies CASRPRTADYEQYF.

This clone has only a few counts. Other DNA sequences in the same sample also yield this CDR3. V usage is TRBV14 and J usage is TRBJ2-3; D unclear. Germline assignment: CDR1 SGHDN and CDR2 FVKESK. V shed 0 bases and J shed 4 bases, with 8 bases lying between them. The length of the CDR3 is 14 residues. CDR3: CASSQDRSADTQYF. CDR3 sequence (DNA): TGTGCCAGCAGCCAAGATCGTTCCGCAGATACGCAGTATTTT.

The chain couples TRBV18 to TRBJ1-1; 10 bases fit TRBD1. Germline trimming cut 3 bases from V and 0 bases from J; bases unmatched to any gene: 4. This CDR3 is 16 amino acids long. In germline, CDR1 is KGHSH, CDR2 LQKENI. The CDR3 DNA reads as TGTGCCAGCTCACCGGGGACAGGGGCGGTGAACACTGAAGCTTTCTTT. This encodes CASSPGTGAVNTEAFF.

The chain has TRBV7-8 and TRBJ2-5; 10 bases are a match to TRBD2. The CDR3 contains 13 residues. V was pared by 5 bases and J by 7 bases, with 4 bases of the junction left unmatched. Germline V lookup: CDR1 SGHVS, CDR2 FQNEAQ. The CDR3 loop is CASSGPSGGTQYF. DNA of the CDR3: TGTGCCAGCAGCGGCCCTAGCGGGGGGACCCAGTACTTC.